These T cell receptor beta chains were read from a single sample in a study of cytomegalovirus exposure and HLA in healthy donors. Data came from immunoSEQ multiplex PCR; TCRdb stores just in-frame clones and leaves some out. The table has under 80,000 clones, around 63% seen once. The sample consisted of PBMCs. The receptors originated from a woman aged 25 to 39 in good health and CMV-seronegative. CDR3s include the opening cysteine and the closing phenylalanine or tryptophan. A D gene is named only where the DNA matches it firmly. Clone size is given for some rows only: seen once, a few or many times, or a class if the clone is expanded.

>TRBD1|15|TRBV14|TRBJ1-4|-
TGTGCCAGCAGCCGAGAACAGGGGGCTTTTGAAAAACTGTTTTTT
CASSREQGAFEKLFF
>-|13|TRBV5-3|TRBJ2-1|-
TGTGCCAGAAGCTTGGGACAGTACAATGAGCAGTTCTTC
CARSLGQYNEQFF
>TRBD1|14|TRBV5-4|TRBJ2-7|-
TGTGCCAGCAGCTTCAAGGACAGGGGCTACGAGCAGTACTTC
CASSFKDRGYEQYF
>-|13|TRBV4-2|TRBJ1-2|-
TGTGCCAGCAGCCAAGGGACTGACCGGGGGGCCAGATTC
CASSQGTDRGARF
>-|13|TRBV6-1|TRBJ1-5|-
TGTGCCGTGACTGAAGTTAGCAATCAGCCCCAGCATTTT
CAVTEVSNQPQHF
>TRBD2|14|TRBV6-6|TRBJ2-7|few
TGTGCCAGCAGTTACGTAGCGGGGGGCGTTGAGCAGTACTTC
CASSYVAGGVEQYF
>-|15|TRBV15|TRBJ1-5|-
TGTGCCACCAGCAGAGATCCACAGGGCCTTCAGCCCCAGCATTTT
CATSRDPQGLQPQHF
>-|16|TRBV19|TRBJ2-6|once
TGTGCCAGTAGTATAGTGGGCGGGTACGGGGCCAACGTCCTGACTTTC
CASSIVGGYGANVLTF
>-|13|TRBV5-4|TRBJ1-5|-
TGTGCCAGCAGCTTGGATCCTAATCAGCCCCAGCATTTT
CASSLDPNQPQHF
>TRBD1|13|TRBV25-1|TRBJ1-4|-
TGTGCCAGCAGACAGACAGGGAATGAAAAACTGTTTTTT
CASRQTGNEKLFF
>TRBD1|13|TRBV30|TRBJ1-1|few
TGTGCCCAGGAAGGGGGCGCGAACACTGAAGCTTTCTTT
CAQEGGANTEAFF
>TRBD1|13|TRBV6-5|TRBJ1-1|few
TGTGCCAGCAGAAACAGGGGAGGTACTGAAGCTTTCTTT
CASRNRGGTEAFF
>TRBD1|15|TRBV5-1|TRBJ2-2|-
TGCGCCAGCAGCCTCCGGGACAGGGGAACCGGGGAGCTGTTTTTT
CASSLRDRGTGELFF
>TRBD1|15|TRBV9|TRBJ1-2|-
TGTGCCAGCAGCGTAGGGGCAGGGGGTAGCTATGGCTACACCTTC
CASSVGAGGSYGYTF
>TRBD2|15|TRBV6-6|TRBJ2-1|-
TGTGCCAGCAGACCCGGACTAGCGGGGACTCATGAGCAGTTCTTC
CASRPGLAGTHEQFF
>TRBD1|16|TRBV18|TRBJ2-7|-
TGTGCCAGCTCACCCTTGACAGGGGGAAGCTCCTACGAGCAGTACTTC
CASSPLTGGSSYEQYF
>TRBD2|15|TRBV7-3|TRBJ2-3|-
TGTGCCAGCAGCCCACTAGCGGGGAGCCTAGATACGCAGTATTTT
CASSPLAGSLDTQYF
>-|17|TRBV30|TRBJ1-2|many
TGTGCCTGGGCGGATGATCGCGGGGGGAAAATCGACTATGGCTACACCTTC
CAWADDRGGKIDYGYTF
>TRBD1|17|TRBV4-1|TRBJ1-4|-
TGCGCCAGCAGCCAAGCCCCCACAGGGGGCTCTAATGAAAAACTGTTTTTT
CASSQAPTGGSNEKLFF
>-|13|TRBV7-6|TRBJ1-2|-
TGTGCCAGCAGCTTAGGACGCGGCTATGGCTACACCTTC
CASSLGRGYGYTF
>-|11|TRBV6-5|TRBJ1-1|few
TGTGCCAGCAGTTACCTCACTGAAGCTTTCTTT
CASSYLTEAFF
>-|12|TRBV7-9|TRBJ1-2|-
TGTTCCAGCAGCTTAGCCGAGGGTGGCTACACCTTC
CSSSLAEGGYTF
>-|13|TRBV7-2|TRBJ2-2|few
TGTGCCAGCAGCTTAGACTACGCCGGGGAGCTGTTTTTT
CASSLDYAGELFF
>-|11|TRBV29-1|TRBJ2-1|-
TGCAGCGTTGTCCGCGGGAATGAGCAGTTCTTC
CSVVRGNEQFF
>TRBD1|14|TRBV9|TRBJ2-3|-
TGTGCCAGCAGCGTTCGACAGGGGTCAGATACGCAGTATTTT
CASSVRQGSDTQYF
>-|11|TRBV19|TRBJ1-2|-
TGTGCCTGCTACCACAGGAGTGGCTACACCTTC
CACYHRSGYTF
>-|14|TRBV11-2|TRBJ1-2|-
TGTGCCAGCAGCTTAGCAGGGGCTGGCTATGGCTACACCTTC
CASSLAGAGYGYTF
>TRBD1|15|TRBV6-1|TRBJ2-1|-
TGTGCCAGCAGTCCCGACAGGGACCCCTACAATGAGCAGTTCTTC
CASSPDRDPYNEQFF
>-|15|TRBV10-3|TRBJ2-2|-
TGTGCCATCAGTGGACAGGACTTGAACACCGGGGAGCTGTTTTTT
CAISGQDLNTGELFF
>-|14|TRBV6-1|TRBJ1-5|-
TGTGCCAGTTTAACCCGACGGGGGAATCAGCCCCAGCATTTT
CASLTRRGNQPQHF
>-|14|TRBV7-9|TRBJ2-1|-
TGTGCCAGCAGCTTAGCAACGGGGGTCAATGAGCAGTTCTTC
CASSLATGVNEQFF
>TRBD1|15|TRBV7-6|TRBJ1-1|-
TGTGCCAGCAGCTTAGGCAGGACAGGGGGTCCTGAAGCTTTCTTT
CASSLGRTGGPEAFF
>TRBD1|14|TRBV2|TRBJ2-7|once
TGTGCCAGCAGTGTCTTAGGGGGCTCGGGGGAGCAGTACTTC
CASSVLGGSGEQYF
>TRBD1|13|TRBV10-3|TRBJ1-3|-
TGTGCCATCAGTCCCGGGACAGTAAACACCATATATTTT
CAISPGTVNTIYF
>-|15|TRBV5-1|TRBJ2-3|-
TGCGCCAGCGGGCCCGGGCCCAGGGCGGGGGATACGCAGTATTTT
CASGPGPRAGDTQYF
>-|14|TRBV7-9|TRBJ1-4|-
TGTGCCAGCAGCTTAGCGAGGCCGGAAGAAAAACTGTTTTTT
CASSLARPEEKLFF
>TRBD1|13|TRBV27|TRBJ2-3|once
TGTGCCAGCAGTTCCACAGGGGCAGATACGCAGTATTTT
CASSSTGADTQYF
>TRBD2|14|TRBV11-3|TRBJ2-5|-
TGTGCCAGCAGCTTAGGACTAGCGGAAGAGACCCAGTACTTC
CASSLGLAEETQYF
>TRBD1|14|TRBV7-2|TRBJ2-7|-
TGTGCCAGCAGCTTAAGGCAGGGGGCCCCCGAGCAGTACTTC
CASSLRQGAPEQYF
>-|16|TRBV6-5|TRBJ1-3|-
TGTGCCAGCAGTTCCACTCCTGGGCCCTCTGGAAACACCATATATTTT
CASSSTPGPSGNTIYF
>-|12|TRBV19|TRBJ2-7|-
TGTGCCAGTAGTATCCTCCCGGACGAGCAGTACTTC
CASSILPDEQYF
>-|16|TRBV5-1|TRBJ2-3|-
TGCGCCAGCAGCTTCCAAGGGGGGGCACCCACAGATACGCAGTATTTT
CASSFQGGAPTDTQYF
>-|14|TRBV7-2|TRBJ1-6|-
TGTGCCAGCAGCGAGAGGTCAGGGCATTCACCCCTCCACTTT
CASSERSGHSPLHF
>TRBD2|17|TRBV11-3|TRBJ2-1|-
TGTGCCAGCAGCACCTACCCCCTAGCGGGGGGGCCGTCTGAGCAGTTCTTC
CASSTYPLAGGPSEQFF
>-|15|TRBV6-5|TRBJ2-1|few
TGTGCCAGCACCCTTATTCCGCAGGGTGATAATGAGCAGTTCTTC
CASTLIPQGDNEQFF
>TRBD1|15|TRBV7-2|TRBJ1-6|-
TGTGCCAGCAGCTTAGATGGCAGGGGGTTTTCACCCCTCCACTTT
CASSLDGRGFSPLHF
>-|14|TRBV5-1|TRBJ1-6|-
TGCGCCAGCGGTTTCGGGAGGGATACTTCACCCCTCCACTTT
CASGFGRDTSPLHF
>-|14|TRBV10-3|TRBJ2-7|-
TGTGCCATCAGCCGTAGCGACTCAACCTACGAGCAGTACTTC
CAISRSDSTYEQYF
>TRBD2|17|TRBV5-4|TRBJ2-5|-
TGTGCCAGCAGCTTGGCCTGGCTAGCGGGGGGGCAAGAGACCCAGTACTTC
CASSLAWLAGGQETQYF
>TRBD1|13|TRBV28|TRBJ2-5|-
TGTGCCAGCAGCGACAGGGGGCAAGAGACCCAGTACTTC
CASSDRGQETQYF
>TRBD1|16|TRBV7-6|TRBJ2-1|-
TGTGCCAGCAGCTTAGCTCTCGGACAGGGTAGCAATGAGCAGTTCTTC
CASSLALGQGSNEQFF
>-|13|TRBV30|TRBJ1-4|-
TGTGCCTGGAGAGGGGGGGGGTATGAAAAACTGTTTTTT
CAWRGGGYEKLFF